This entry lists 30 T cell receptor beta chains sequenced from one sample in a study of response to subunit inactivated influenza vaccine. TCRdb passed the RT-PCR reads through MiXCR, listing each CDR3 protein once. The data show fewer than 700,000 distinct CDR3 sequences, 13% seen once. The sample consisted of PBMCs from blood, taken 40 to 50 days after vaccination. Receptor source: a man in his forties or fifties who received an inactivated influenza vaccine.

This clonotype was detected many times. The CDR3 spells CATSPFAGGADTQYF. The CDR3 region has the DNA TGTGCCACCAGTCCCTTCGCAGGGGGCGCAGATACGCAGTATTTT. The rearrangement links TRBV24-1 to TRBJ2-3, with 8 bases aligning to TRBD1. The V gene's germline CDR1 is KGHDR and CDR2 SFDVKD. Trimming at V came to 6 bases and at J to 4 bases, leaving 8 bases not matched to a gene. The CDR3 is 15 amino acids.

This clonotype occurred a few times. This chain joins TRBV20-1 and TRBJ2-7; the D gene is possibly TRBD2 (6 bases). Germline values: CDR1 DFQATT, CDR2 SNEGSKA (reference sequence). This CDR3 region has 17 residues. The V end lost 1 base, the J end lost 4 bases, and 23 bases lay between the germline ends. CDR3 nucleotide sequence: TGCAGTGCTAGAGTTGGAGGGTCAAGCCGGGCCTTTTACGAGCAGTACTTC. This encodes CSARVGGSSRAFYEQYF.

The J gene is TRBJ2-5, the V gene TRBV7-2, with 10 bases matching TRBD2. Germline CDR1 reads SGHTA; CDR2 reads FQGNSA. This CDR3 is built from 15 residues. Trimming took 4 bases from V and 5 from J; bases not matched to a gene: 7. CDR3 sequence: CASSSQAGGWETQYF. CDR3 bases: TGTGCCAGCAGCTCCCAAGCGGGAGGGTGGGAGACCCAGTACTTC.

The CDR3 loop is CASSLGRGRTYEQYF. CDR3 coding DNA: TGTGCCAGCAGTTTGGGCAGGGGGCGTACCTACGAGCAGTACTTC. The chain is built from TRBV28 and TRBJ2-7, with TRBD1 matching over 8 bases. Trimming took 3 bases from V and 2 from J; bases not matched to a gene: 6. The CDR3 spans 15 residues. Per germline, CDR1 MDHEN and CDR2 SYDVKM.

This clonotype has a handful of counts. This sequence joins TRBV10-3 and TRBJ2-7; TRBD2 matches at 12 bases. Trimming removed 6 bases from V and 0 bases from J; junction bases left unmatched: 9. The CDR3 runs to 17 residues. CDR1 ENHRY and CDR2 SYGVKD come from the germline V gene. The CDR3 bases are TGTGCCATCAGGGGACAGGGACTAGCGGGTTCCTCCTACGAGCAGTACTTC. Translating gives CAIRGQGLAGSSYEQYF.

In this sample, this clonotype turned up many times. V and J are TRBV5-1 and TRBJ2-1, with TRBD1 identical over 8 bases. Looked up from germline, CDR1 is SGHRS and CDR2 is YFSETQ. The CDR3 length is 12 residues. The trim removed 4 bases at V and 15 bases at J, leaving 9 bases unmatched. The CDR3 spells CASSADGQGPFF. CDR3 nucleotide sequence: TGCGCCAGCAGCGCGGACGGACAGGGACCGTTCTTC.

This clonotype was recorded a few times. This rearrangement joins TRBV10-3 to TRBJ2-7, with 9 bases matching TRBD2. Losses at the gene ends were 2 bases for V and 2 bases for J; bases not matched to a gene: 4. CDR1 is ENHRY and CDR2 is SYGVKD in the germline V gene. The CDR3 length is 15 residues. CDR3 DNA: TGTGCCATCAGTGAGGGCGGGGGGGCGACCTACGAGCAGTACTTC. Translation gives CAISEGGGATYEQYF.

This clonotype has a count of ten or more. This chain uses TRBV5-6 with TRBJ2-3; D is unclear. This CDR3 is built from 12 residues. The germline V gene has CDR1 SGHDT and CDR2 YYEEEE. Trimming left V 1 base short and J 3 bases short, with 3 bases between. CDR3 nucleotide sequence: TGTGCCAGCAGCTTGATTACAGATACGCAGTATTTT. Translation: CASSLITDTQYF. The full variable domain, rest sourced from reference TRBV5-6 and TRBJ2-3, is DAGVTQSPTHLIKTRGQQVTLRCSPKSGHDTVSWYQQALGQGPQFIFQYYEEEERQRGNFPDRFSGHQFPNYSSELNVNALLLGDSALYLCASSLITDTQYFGPGTRLTVL.

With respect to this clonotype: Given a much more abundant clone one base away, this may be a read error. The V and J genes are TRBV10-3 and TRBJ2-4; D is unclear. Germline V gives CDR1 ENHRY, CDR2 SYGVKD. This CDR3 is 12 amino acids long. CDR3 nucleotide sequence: TGTGCCATCAGCTTGGGTGGGAACATTCAGCACTTC. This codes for CAISLGGNIQHF.

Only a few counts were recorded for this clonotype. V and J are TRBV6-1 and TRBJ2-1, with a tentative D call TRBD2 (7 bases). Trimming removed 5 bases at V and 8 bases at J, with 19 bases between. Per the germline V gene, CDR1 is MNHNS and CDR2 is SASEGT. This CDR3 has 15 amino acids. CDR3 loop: CASSLRGPGWDEQFF. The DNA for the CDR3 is TGTGCCAGCAGTCTGCGGGGGCCGGGGTGGGATGAGCAGTTCTTC.

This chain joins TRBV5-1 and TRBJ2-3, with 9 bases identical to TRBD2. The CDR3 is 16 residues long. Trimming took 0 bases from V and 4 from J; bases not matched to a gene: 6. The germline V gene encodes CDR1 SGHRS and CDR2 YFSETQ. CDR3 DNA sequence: TGCGCCAGCAGCTTGGAGGTTGCGGGAGGGTCAGATACGCAGTATTTT. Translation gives CASSLEVAGGSDTQYF. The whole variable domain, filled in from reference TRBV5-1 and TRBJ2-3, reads KAGVTQTPRYLIKTRGQQVTLSCSPISGHRSVSWYQQTPGQGLQFLFEYFSETQRNKGNFPGRFSGRQFSNSRSEMNVSTLELGDSALYLCASSLEVAGGSDTQYFGPGTRLTVL.

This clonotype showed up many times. The CDR3 DNA follows: TGTGCCAGCAGCTTAGCGTCGGGACAAGGCACAGATACGCAGTATTTT. Translation: CASSLASGQGTDTQYF. This chain joins TRBV7-9 and TRBJ2-3, with a weak D call TRBD1 (6 bases). V lost 0 bases and J lost 1, with 11 bases in between. This CDR3 contains 16 residues. Germline assignment: CDR1 SEHNR and CDR2 FQNEAQ (reference sequence).

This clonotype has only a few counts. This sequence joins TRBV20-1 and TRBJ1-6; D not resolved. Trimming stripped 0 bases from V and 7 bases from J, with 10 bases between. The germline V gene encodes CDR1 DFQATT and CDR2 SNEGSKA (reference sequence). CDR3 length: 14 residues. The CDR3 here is CSARDRSSNSPLHF. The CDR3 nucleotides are TGCAGTGCTAGAGATCGGAGCAGCAATTCACCCCTCCACTTT.

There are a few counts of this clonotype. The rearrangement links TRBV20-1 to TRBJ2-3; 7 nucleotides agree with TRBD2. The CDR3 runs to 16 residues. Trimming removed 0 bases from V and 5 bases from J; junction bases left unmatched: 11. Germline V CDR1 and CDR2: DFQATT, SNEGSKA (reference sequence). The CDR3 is CSARELAAVGRDTQYF. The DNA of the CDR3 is TGCAGTGCTAGAGAGCTAGCGGCGGTGGGGAGAGATACGCAGTATTTT.

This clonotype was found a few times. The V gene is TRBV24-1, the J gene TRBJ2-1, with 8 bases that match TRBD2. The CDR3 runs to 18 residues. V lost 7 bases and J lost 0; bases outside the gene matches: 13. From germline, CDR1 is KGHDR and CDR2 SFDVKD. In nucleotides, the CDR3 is TGTGCCACCAGGGTCCCTCCGGGACTAGGCGACTCCTACAATGAGCAGTTCTTC. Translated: CATRVPPGLGDSYNEQFF.

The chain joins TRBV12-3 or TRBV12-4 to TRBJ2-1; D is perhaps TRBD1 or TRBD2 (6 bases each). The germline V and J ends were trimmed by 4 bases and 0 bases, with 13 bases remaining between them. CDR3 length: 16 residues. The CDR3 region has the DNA TGTGCCAGCAGTTACAGGGAGACTAGCTCCTACAATGAGCAGTTCTTC. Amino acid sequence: CASSYRETSSYNEQFF.

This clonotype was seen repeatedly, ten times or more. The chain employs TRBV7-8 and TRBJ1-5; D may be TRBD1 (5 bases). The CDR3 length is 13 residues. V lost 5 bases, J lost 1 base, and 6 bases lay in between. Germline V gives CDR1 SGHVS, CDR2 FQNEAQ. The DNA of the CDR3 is TGTGCCAGCAGCCGGGACAGCAATCAGCCCCAGCATTTT. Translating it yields CASSRDSNQPQHF.

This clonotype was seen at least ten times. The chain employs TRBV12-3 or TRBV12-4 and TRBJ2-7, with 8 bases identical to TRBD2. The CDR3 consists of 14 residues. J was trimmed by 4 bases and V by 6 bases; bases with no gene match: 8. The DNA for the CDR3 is TGTGCCAGCAGCATAAGCGGGAGAGAATACGAGCAGTACTTC. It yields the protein CASSISGREYEQYF.

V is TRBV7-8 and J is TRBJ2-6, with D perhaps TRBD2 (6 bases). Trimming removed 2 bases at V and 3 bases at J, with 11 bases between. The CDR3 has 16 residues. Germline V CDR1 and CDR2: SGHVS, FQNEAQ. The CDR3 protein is CASSLFVGGGANVLTF. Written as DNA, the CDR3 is TGTGCCAGCAGCTTATTTGTGGGAGGTGGGGCCAACGTCCTGACTTTC.

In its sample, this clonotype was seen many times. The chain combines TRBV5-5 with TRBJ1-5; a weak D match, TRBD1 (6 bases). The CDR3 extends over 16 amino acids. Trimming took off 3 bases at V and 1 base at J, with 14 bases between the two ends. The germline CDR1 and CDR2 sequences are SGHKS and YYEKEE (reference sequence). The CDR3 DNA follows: TGTGCCAGCAGCTCAACTCAGGGGTTAAGCAATCAGCCCCAGCATTTT. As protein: CASSSTQGLSNQPQHF.

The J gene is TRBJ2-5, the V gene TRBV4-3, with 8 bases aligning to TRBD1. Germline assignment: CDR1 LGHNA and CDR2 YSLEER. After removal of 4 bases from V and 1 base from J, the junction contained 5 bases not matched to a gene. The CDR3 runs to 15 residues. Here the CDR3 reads CASSPGTGRQETQYF. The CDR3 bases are TGCGCCAGCAGCCCCGGGACAGGACGCCAAGAGACCCAGTACTTC.

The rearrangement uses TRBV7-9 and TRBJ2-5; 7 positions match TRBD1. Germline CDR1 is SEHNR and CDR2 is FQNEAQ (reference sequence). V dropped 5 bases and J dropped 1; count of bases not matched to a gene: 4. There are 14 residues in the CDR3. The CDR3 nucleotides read TGTGCCAGCAGCGTGACAGGGCCCCAAGAGACCCAGTACTTC. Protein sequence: CASSVTGPQETQYF. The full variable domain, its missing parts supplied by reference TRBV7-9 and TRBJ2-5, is DTGVSQNPRHKITKRGQNVTFRCDPISEHNRLYWYRQTLGQGPEFLTYFQNEAQLEKSRLLSDRFSAERPKGSFSTLEIQRTEQGDSAMYLCASSVTGPQETQYFGPGTRLLVL.

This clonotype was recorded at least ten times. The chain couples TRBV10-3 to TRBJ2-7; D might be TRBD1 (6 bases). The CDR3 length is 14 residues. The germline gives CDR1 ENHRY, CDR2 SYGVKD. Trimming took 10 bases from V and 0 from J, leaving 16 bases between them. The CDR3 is CATRDTDSSYEQYF. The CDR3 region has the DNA TGTGCCACCCGCGATACGGACAGCTCCTACGAGCAGTACTTC.

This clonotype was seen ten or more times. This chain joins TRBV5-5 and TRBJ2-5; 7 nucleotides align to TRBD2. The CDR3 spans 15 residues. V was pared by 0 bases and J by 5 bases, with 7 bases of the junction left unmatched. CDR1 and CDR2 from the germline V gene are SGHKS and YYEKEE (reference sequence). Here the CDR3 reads CASSLARTSVETQYF. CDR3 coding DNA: TGTGCCAGCAGCTTGGCCAGGACTAGTGTGGAGACCCAGTACTTC.

This CDR3 is CASQGFDRGTGELFF. CDR3 in DNA: TGTGCCAGTCAGGGATTCGACAGGGGGACCGGGGAGCTGTTTTTT. The chain recombines TRBV3-1 with TRBJ2-2; 9 bases are shared with TRBD1. Germline lookup yields CDR1 LGHDT and CDR2 YNNKEL (reference sequence). This CDR3 spans 15 amino acids. J gave up 5 bases and V 9 bases, and 10 bases lay outside the gene matches.

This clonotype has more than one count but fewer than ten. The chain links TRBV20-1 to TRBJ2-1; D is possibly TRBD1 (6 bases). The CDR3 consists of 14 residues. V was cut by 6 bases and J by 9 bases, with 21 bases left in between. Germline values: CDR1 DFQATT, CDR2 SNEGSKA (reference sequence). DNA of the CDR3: TGCAGTGCCTATGTTGGGGGCCAATCCGGTGAGCAGTTCTTC. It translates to CSAYVGGQSGEQFF.

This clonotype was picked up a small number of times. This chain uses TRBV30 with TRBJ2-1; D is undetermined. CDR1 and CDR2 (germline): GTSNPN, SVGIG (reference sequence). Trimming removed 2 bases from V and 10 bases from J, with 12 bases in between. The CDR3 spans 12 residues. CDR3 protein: CAWSLLTEEQFF. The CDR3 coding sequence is TGTGCCTGGAGTTTGTTAACGGAGGAGCAGTTCTTC.

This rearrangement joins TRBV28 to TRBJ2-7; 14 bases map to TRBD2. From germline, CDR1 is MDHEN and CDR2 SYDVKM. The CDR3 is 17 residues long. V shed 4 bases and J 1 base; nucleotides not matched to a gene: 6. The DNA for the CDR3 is TGTGCCAGCAGTTCCCCGGGACTAGCGGGAGTTTCCTACGAGCAGTACTTC. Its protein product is CASSSPGLAGVSYEQYF.

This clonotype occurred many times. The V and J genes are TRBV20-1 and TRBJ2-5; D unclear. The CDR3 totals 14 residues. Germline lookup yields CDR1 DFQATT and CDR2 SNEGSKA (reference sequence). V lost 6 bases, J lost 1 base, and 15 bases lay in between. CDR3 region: CSANEEISQETQYF. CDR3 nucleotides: TGCAGTGCAAACGAAGAGATTTCCCAAGAGACCCAGTACTTC.

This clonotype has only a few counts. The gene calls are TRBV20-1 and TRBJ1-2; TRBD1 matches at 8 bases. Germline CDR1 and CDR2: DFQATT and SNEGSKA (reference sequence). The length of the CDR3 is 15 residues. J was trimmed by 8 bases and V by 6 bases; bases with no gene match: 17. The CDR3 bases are TGCAGTGCCCCCTCATCTGCGGACAGGGCATTGGGCTACACCTTC. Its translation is CSAPSSADRALGYTF.